Presented here are 10 T cell receptor beta chains from one specimen sequenced in a study of cytomegalovirus exposure and HLA in healthy donors. 60 Vbeta and 13 Jbeta primers were used in PCR. Generated by immunoSEQ multiplex PCR, the TCRdb table keeps only in-frame clones and is missing some. The sample shows roughly 110,000 clones, less than 80% of them seen only once. The sample taken for sequencing was PBMCs. These receptor sequences come from a man under 40 in good health and CMV-seronegative.

The gene calls are TRBV27 and TRBJ1-1, with 9 bases lining up with TRBD1. Per the germline V gene, CDR1 is MNHEY and CDR2 is SMNVEV (reference sequence). There are 16 residues in the CDR3. V gave up 5 bases and J gave up 4 bases; unmatched junction bases: 11. CDR3 amino acids: CASSGGQGRLGTEAFF. The CDR3 DNA is TGTGCCAGCAGTGGCGGACAGGGGCGGTTGGGCACTGAAGCTTTCTTT.

This chain uses TRBV28 with TRBJ1-2, with D hard to call. CDR3 size: 12 residues. Germline loops: CDR1 MDHEN, CDR2 SYDVKM. Trimming left V 5 bases short and J 8 bases short, with 12 bases between. The CDR3 loop reads CASSPRVRGYTF. The CDR3 bases are TGTGCCAGCAGTCCGAGAGTTCGAGGCTACACCTTC.

The chain couples TRBV7-2 to TRBJ2-4, with 13 bases identical to TRBD2. The V gene's germline CDR1 is SGHTA and CDR2 FQGNSA. Trimming cost V 4 bases and J 8 bases; bases outside gene matches: 5. The CDR3 is made up of 15 amino acids. Here the CDR3 reads CASSSTSGRMDIQYF. The CDR3 DNA reads as TGTGCCAGCAGCTCGACTAGCGGGAGGATGGACATTCAGTACTTC.

The chain combines TRBV5-1 with TRBJ2-7; the D gene is possibly TRBD1 (5 bases). CDR1 and CDR2 (germline): SGHRS, YFSETQ. This CDR3 comprises 14 residues. Trimming cost V 3 bases and J 0 bases, with 10 bases left between them. The CDR3 loop reads CASSSEGASYEQYF. In DNA, the CDR3 is TGCGCCAGCAGCTCAGAAGGGGCCTCCTACGAGCAGTACTTC.

The rearrangement joins TRBV7-6 to TRBJ2-5, with TRBD1 identical over 9 bases. V lost 1 base, J lost 7 bases, and 7 bases stayed unmatched. The CDR3 runs 15 residues. Germline-derived CDR1 and CDR2 are SGHVS and FNYEAQ. The chain's CDR3 is CASSLDRGRLGTQYF. The DNA for the CDR3 is TGTGCCAGCAGCTTAGACAGGGGGCGCTTAGGGACCCAGTACTTC. Together with reference TRBV7-6 and TRBJ2-5, the CDR3 gives the full variable domain: GAGVSQSPRYKVTKRGQDVALRCDPISGHVSLYWYRQALGQGPEFLTYFNYEAQQDKSGLPNDRFSAERPEGSISTLTIQRTEQRDSAMYRCASSLDRGRLGTQYFGPGTRLLVL.

The chain couples TRBV19 to TRBJ2-3; 8 bases are shared with TRBD1. The length of the CDR3 is 16 residues. The V segment lost 1 base and the J segment 4 bases; nucleotides outside the gene matches: 7. In germline, CDR1 is LNHDA, CDR2 SQIVND (reference sequence). The CDR3 is CASSIAGTGTPDTQYF. In nucleotides, the CDR3 is TGTGCCAGTAGTATAGCCGGGACAGGTACGCCAGATACGCAGTATTTT.

This sequence joins TRBV14 and TRBJ1-2, with a weak D call TRBD1 (6 bases). Between the trimmed V and J ends, which lost 1 base and 5 bases, there was a span of 23 bases. Looked up from germline, CDR1 is SGHDN and CDR2 is FVKESK. The CDR3 extends over 18 amino acids. The CDR3 sequence is CASSQGFGTQESRYGYTF. Here the CDR3 DNA reads TGTGCCAGCAGCCAAGGATTTGGGACACAGGAGAGTCGTTATGGCTACACCTTC.

The rearrangement joins TRBV15 to TRBJ2-1; unclear D gene. Trimming took 0 bases from V and 6 from J, leaving 12 bases between them. This CDR3 has 15 amino acids. Germline values: CDR1 LNHNV, CDR2 YYDKDF (reference sequence). CDR3 loop: CATSRDLSSVNEQFF. CDR3 nucleotides: TGTGCCACCAGCAGAGATCTTTCAAGCGTCAATGAGCAGTTCTTC.

In DNA, the CDR3 is TGTGCCAGTAGTCAAGATCGGACAGTTTTGAGCTCCTACGAGCAGTACTTC. It translates to CASSQDRTVLSSYEQYF. The rearrangement joins TRBV19 to TRBJ2-7; D might be TRBD1 (6 bases). Germline V gene data show CDR1 as LNHDA and CDR2 as SQIVND (reference sequence). Trimming removed 5 bases from V and 0 bases from J, with 20 bases in between. The length of the CDR3 is 17 residues.

This clone was counted between two and nine times. The chain recombines TRBV6-6 with TRBJ2-7; tentative D call: TRBD2 (5 bases). Germline values: CDR1 MNHNY, CDR2 SVGAGI (reference sequence). The CDR3 consists of 15 residues. Trimming took off 4 bases at V and 7 bases at J, with 20 bases between the two ends. In DNA form, the CDR3 reads TGTGCCAGCAGTTCCTCTGGACTTTCAAGGGAGGAGCAGTACTTC. This sequence encodes CASSSSGLSREEQYF.